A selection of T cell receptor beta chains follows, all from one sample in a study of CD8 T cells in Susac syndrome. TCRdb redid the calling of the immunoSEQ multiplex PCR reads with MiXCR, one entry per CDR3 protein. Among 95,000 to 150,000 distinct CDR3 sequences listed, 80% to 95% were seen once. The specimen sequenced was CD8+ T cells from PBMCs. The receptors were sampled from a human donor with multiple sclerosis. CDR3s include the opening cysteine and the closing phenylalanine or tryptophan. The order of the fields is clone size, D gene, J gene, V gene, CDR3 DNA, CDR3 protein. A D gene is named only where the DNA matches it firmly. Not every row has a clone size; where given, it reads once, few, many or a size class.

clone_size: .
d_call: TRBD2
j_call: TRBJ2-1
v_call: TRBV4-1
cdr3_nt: TGCGCCAGCAGCCAACCGGGACTAGCGGGGGGGTCCGGAGGCGATGAGCAGTTCTTC
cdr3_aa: CASSQPGLAGGSGGDEQFF

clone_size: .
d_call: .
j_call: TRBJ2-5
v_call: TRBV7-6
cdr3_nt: TGTGCCAGCAGCTTAGATCCCGAGACGACCGGGACTGAGACCCAGTACTTC
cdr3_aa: CASSLDPETTGTETQYF

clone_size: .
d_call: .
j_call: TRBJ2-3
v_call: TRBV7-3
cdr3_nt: TGTGCCAGCAGCCACGGGGGCGCAGATACGCAGTATTTT
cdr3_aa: CASSHGGADTQYF

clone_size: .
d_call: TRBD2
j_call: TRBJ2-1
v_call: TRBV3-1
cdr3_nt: TGTGCCAGCAGCCAGCTCACCGTAGCGGGGGGGCCCCGCTGGGGTGAGCAGTTCTTC
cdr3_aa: CASSQLTVAGGPRWGEQFF

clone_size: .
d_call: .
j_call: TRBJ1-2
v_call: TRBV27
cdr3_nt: TGTGCCAGCAGTCTGACGGGGTCCAACTATGGCTACACCTTC
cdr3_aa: CASSLTGSNYGYTF

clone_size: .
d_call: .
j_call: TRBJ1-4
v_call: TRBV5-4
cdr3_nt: TGTGCCAGCAGCCACCGTGACAGCCCTACTAATGAAAAACTGTTTTTT
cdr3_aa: CASSHRDSPTNEKLFF

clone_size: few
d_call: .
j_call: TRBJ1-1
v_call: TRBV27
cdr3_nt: TGTGCCAGCAGTTTCGGGGCGAACACTGAAGCTTTCTTT
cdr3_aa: CASSFGANTEAFF

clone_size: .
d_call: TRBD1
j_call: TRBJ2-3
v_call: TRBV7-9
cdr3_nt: TGTGCCAGCAGCCAATTGACAGGGGGCCGCACAGATACGCAGTATTTT
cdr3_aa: CASSQLTGGRTDTQYF

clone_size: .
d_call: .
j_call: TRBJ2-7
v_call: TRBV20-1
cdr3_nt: TGCAGTGCTAGCTCCGCGGGATCCTACGAGCAGTACTTC
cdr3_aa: CSASSAGSYEQYF

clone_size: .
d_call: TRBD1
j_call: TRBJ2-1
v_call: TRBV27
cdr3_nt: TGTGCCAGCAGTTTATCCGGGACAGGGATGAGTAATGAGCAGTTCTTC
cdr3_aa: CASSLSGTGMSNEQFF

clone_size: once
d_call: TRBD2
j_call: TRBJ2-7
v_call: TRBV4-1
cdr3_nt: TGCGCCAGCAGCCAAGACCTCGGGGAGCGGGGGGACTACGAGCAGTACTTC
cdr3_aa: CASSQDLGERGDYEQYF

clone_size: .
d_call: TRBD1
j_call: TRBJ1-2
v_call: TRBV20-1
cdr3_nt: TGCAGTGCTAGAGATTCAGGGGGAATCGTCTATGGCTACACCTTC
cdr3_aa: CSARDSGGIVYGYTF

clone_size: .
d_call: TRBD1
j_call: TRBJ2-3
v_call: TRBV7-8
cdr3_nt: TGTGCCAGCAGCTTACGCCTGGGACAGGACCCTAGCACAGATACGCAGTATTTT
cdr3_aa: CASSLRLGQDPSTDTQYF

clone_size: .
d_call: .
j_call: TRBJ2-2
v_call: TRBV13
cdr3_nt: TGTGCCAGCAGCCTAAGGCAGGGTGGCACCGGGGAGCTGTTTTTT
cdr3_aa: CASSLRQGGTGELFF

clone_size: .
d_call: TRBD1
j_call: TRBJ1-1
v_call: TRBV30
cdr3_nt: TGTGCCTGGAGCCGGACAGGCGAGAACACTGAAGCTTTCTTT
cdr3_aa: CAWSRTGENTEAFF

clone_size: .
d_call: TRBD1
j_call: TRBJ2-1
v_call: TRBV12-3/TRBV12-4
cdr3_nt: TGTGCCAGCAGTTTCGACAGGGGTAACAATGAGCAGTTCTTC
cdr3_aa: CASSFDRGNNEQFF

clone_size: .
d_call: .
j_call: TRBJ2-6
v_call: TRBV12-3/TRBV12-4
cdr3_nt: TGTGCCAGCCCGAGCCCGGGACGCAGCCCTGGGGCCAACGTCCTGACTTTC
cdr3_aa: CASPSPGRSPGANVLTF

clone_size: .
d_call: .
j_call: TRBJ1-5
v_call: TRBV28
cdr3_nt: TGTGCCAGCAGTGTCATTGGTCACAATCAGCCCCAGCATTTT
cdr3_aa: CASSVIGHNQPQHF

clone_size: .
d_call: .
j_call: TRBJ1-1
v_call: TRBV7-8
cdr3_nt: TGTGCCAGCAGGATCAGCGGGGGTGGCACTGAAGCTTTCTTT
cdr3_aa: CASRISGGGTEAFF

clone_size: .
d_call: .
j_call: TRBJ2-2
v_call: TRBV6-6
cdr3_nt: TGTGCCAGCAGTGCGGACCGGGCTACCGGGGAGCTGTTTTTT
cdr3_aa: CASSADRATGELFF

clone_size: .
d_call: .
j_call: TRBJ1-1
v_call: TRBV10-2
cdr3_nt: TGCGCCAGCAGCGAATACGGTTGGTACACTGAAGCTTTCTTT
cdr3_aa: CASSEYGWYTEAFF

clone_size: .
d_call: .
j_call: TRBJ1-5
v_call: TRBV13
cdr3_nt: TGTGCCAGCAGCTTTGGGCGCAGCAATCAGCCCCAGCATTTT
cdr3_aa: CASSFGRSNQPQHF

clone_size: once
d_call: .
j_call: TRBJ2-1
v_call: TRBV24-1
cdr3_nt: TGTGCCACCAGTGATGTCCTGGCGGTCTCCTACAATGAGCAGTTCTTC
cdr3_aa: CATSDVLAVSYNEQFF

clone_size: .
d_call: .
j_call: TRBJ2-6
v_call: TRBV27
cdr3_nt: TGTGCCAGCAGAAAACTAACGACCTCTGGGGCCAACGTCCTGACTTTC
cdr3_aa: CASRKLTTSGANVLTF

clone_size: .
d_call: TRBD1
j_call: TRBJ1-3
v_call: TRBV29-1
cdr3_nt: TGCAGCGTTGAATCAGGACAGGGCGCTGGAAACACCATATATTTT
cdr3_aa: CSVESGQGAGNTIYF

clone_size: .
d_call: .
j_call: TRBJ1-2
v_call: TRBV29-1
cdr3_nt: TGCAGCGTTGTGACCGGACCCTATGGCTACACCTTC
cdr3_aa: CSVVTGPYGYTF

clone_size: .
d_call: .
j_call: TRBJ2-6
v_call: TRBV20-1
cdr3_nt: TGCAGTGCCCGGGACCGCTCTGGGGCCAACGTCCTGACTTTC
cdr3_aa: CSARDRSGANVLTF

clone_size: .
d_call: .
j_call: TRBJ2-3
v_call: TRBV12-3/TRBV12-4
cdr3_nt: TGTGCCAGCAGTTTAGCCAGGGCCACAGATACGCAGTATTTT
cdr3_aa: CASSLARATDTQYF

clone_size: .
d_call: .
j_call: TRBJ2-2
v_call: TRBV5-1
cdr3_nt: TGCGCCAGCAGCTTGACGGCAGGACACCTTGGGGAGCTGTTTTTT
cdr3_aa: CASSLTAGHLGELFF

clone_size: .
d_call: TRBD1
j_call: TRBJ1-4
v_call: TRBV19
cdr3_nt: TGTGCCAGTAGTATATTACCGGGACAGATAGCAACTAATGAAAAACTGTTTTTT
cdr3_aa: CASSILPGQIATNEKLFF

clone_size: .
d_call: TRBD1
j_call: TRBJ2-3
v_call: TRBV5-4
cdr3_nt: TGTGCCAGCAGCACCCCCGGGACAGGGGGCACAGATACGCAGTATTTT
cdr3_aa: CASSTPGTGGTDTQYF